This TCR beta chain was identified during a study of shared T cell receptors in the human thymus (dated by TCRdb to about 2021). In terms of the full investigation: The study examined how self-reactive, shared T-cell receptor alpha chains are generated in the human thymus.

Preparation of the library involved the immunoSEQ multiplex PCR assay. TCRdb holds this immuneACCESS table with in-frame rearrangements only. Some clones are missing; in checked studies, unresolved V genes explain under half, and the rest has no known cause. For this sample there are about 710,000 clones; around 87% appear just once. Just under 0.0095% of the sample lies in the top ten. On this clone itself: No cognate antigen has been identified for it. Per-nucleotide qualities are absent, and no much larger clonotype sits a single base away.

V gives up 3 bases and J gives up 0 bases, and the segment between their germline ends measures 15 bases. CDR1 and CDR2, per the germline V gene, are SGDLS and YYNGEE. The CDR3, from cysteine to phenylalanine, totals 16 residues. The only DNA kept is the CDR3, 48 bases in frame from the first base. These data are also associated with another study on human thymus T cells. As noted in the second study: Immunologically healthy infants undergoing open corrective cardiac surgery for congenital heart defects in Finland were used as donors. Thymus tissue was obtained as surgical resects removed during corrective cardiac surgery. Both the thymic and the peripheral blood repertoires appeared to show biased V and J gene segment usage. The related research reported highly overlapping thymic TCR repertoires among unrelated individuals. TCR alpha and beta repertoires from roughly eight infant thymus samples and a few related peripheral blood samples were characterized in the study. Donor ages ranging from roughly 6 to 244 days were recorded, and a handful of male and a couple of female infants were included in the cohort. After being mechanically released from the tissue, thymocytes were kept at -70 degrees C in pellets of 10-30 million cells. Genomic DNA was extracted from frozen cell pellets with a QIAsymphony instrument. The immunoSEQ multiplex PCR assay was used to amplify the TCRB and TCRAD loci from a standardized amount of quality-controlled genomic DNA. The amplicons covered the V(D)J region and were long enough to include the CDR3 and to identify the V and J genes. The commercial immunoSEQ service was used to sequence amplicons on an Illumina platform. Primer bias and sequencing errors were corrected as previously described, and TCRAD and TCRB definitions were based on the IMGT database. Analysis of the repertoires was done with immunoSEQ Analyzer 3.0 and VDJTools and included basic statistics, V/J segment usage, diversity estimates, rarefaction and pairwise overlap. Chao1, ChaoE, Efron-Thisted, Shannon and inverse Simpson indices were used to estimate diversity, which was also estimated on datasets down-sampled to the smallest sample. Repertoire overlap was determined by strict matching of CDR3 nucleotide sequence, V gene and J gene, and Jaccard-based multidimensional scaling clustering was applied. Thymus samples yielded on average around 850,000 unique TCRB clonotypes, compared with roughly 76,000 from blood samples.

This receptor was identified in a boy younger than two with a congenital heart defect. Donor details come from another sample of the same person, matched by shared clones. What was sequenced was thymocytes. The sequence is built from TRBV9 and TRBJ1-1, with the identity of the D gene unclear. The DNA sequence is as follows: TGTGCCAGCAGCGCATTCCCCCACAACATGAACACTGAAGCTTTCTTT. Translated, it reads CASSAFPHNMNTEAFF.